The 19 T cell receptor beta chains below were found in one sample sequenced in a study of T cell responses to AZD1222 COVID-19 vaccine. Sequencing was performed with immunoSEQ multiplex PCR; in TCRdb, only in-frame clones are kept and a portion is missing. The repertoire holds approximately 200,000 clones, with more than 75% as singletons. The starting material was peripheral blood, obtained on day 0 of MenACWY control vaccination. The source is an adult in good health.

In its sample, this clone was seen once. The chain employs TRBV13 and TRBJ2-3, with D unresolved. Trimming shortened V by 8 bases and J by 4 bases, and 16 bases separated the two germline ends. Germline CDR1 is PRHDT and CDR2 is FYEKMQ (reference sequence). The CDR3 runs to 14 residues. CDR3 bases: TGTGCCAGCGGCCGGCTAGATCTCCCAGATACGCAGTATTTT. This codes for CASGRLDLPDTQYF.

V gene TRBV12-3 or TRBV12-4 combines with J gene TRBJ2-3, with D tentatively TRBD1 (6 bases). V gave up 6 bases and J gave up 9 bases, with 13 bases separating them. The CDR3 sequence is 12 residues long. CDR3 in amino acids: CASSPRGNTQYF. The CDR3 bases are TGTGCCAGCAGCCCCAGGGGAAACACGCAGTATTTT.

The chain has TRBV6-2 or TRBV6-3 and TRBJ1-1; 9 bases line up with TRBD1. CDR1 and CDR2 from the germline V gene are MNHEY and SVGEGT. V shed 7 bases and J 0 bases; nucleotides not matched to a gene: 6. This CDR3 has 15 residues. The CDR3 region is CASTPRDRVNTEAFF. CDR3 bases: TGTGCCAGCACCCCCCGGGACAGGGTGAACACTGAAGCTTTCTTT.

The genes are TRBV10-3 and TRBJ1-3; unclear D gene. Germline V CDR1 and CDR2: ENHRY, SYGVKD. V was trimmed by 4 bases and J by 1 base, leaving 11 bases between them. The CDR3 has 15 residues. The DNA of the CDR3 is TGTGCCATCAGTGGAAAGGGCCATTCTGGAAACACCATATATTTT. Translation gives CAISGKGHSGNTIYF.

The genes are TRBV6-6 and TRBJ2-3; D not certain. The V end lost 5 bases, the J end lost 6 bases, and 9 bases lay between the germline ends. CDR1 and CDR2 (germline): MNHNY, SVGAGI (reference sequence). CDR3 length: 12 amino acids. The CDR3 DNA is TGTGCCAGCAGTCCCAGGTGGGATACGCAGTATTTT. Amino acids: CASSPRWDTQYF.

This clone was counted a few times. V is TRBV24-1 and J is TRBJ1-1; D call uncertain. The CDR3 has 13 residues. The germline CDR1 and CDR2 sequences are KGHDR and SFDVKD. The germline V and J ends were trimmed by 1 base and 3 bases, with 5 bases remaining between them. CDR3 loop: CATSDLRHTEAFF. The CDR3 DNA reads as TGTGCCACCAGTGATTTACGGCACACTGAAGCTTTCTTT.

This clone has more than one count but fewer than ten. The chain uses TRBV5-1 and TRBJ2-2, with TRBD2 matching 8 bases. The J segment lost 8 bases and the V segment lost 0 bases, leaving 6 bases of the junction unmatched. This CDR3 has 15 amino acids. From germline, CDR1 is SGHRS and CDR2 YFSETQ. The CDR3 reads CASSLEGLANGELFF. The CDR3 DNA reads as TGCGCCAGCAGCTTGGAAGGACTAGCTAATGGGGAGCTGTTTTTT. Full variable domain (rest looked up from reference TRBV5-1 and TRBJ2-2): KAGVTQTPRYLIKTRGQQVTLSCSPISGHRSVSWYQQTPGQGLQFLFEYFSETQRNKGNFPGRFSGRQFSNSRSEMNVSTLELGDSALYLCASSLEGLANGELFFGEGSRLTVL.

This clone has more than one count but fewer than ten. The gene calls are TRBV13 and TRBJ2-7; 14 nucleotides align to TRBD2. Germline CDR1 reads PRHDT; CDR2 reads FYEKMQ (reference sequence). The CDR3 contains 17 residues. V lost 5 bases and J lost 3; bases outside the gene matches: 9. The CDR3: CASSPTGTSGSNYEQYF. In DNA form, the CDR3 reads TGTGCCAGCAGCCCGACCGGGACTAGCGGGAGTAACTACGAGCAGTACTTC.

The chain uses TRBV28 and TRBJ2-2; D possibly corresponds to TRBD1 (6 bases). This CDR3 has 16 residues. V was cut by 5 bases and J by 2 bases, with 15 bases left in between. Germline loops: CDR1 MDHEN, CDR2 SYDVKM. The CDR3, as DNA: TGTGCCAGCAGTAACTTGGGGGCGATCAACACCGGGGAGCTGTTTTTT. Protein: CASSNLGAINTGELFF.

The J gene is TRBJ1-5, the V gene TRBV28; weak D call: TRBD1 (6 bases). This CDR3 has 14 residues. V lost 2 bases and J 4 bases, leaving 9 bases between the germline ends. Germline CDR1 MDHEN, CDR2 SYDVKM. The CDR3 DNA reads as TGTGCCAGCAGTTTAGCGACAGGTAATCAGCCCCAGCATTTT. Translated, it gives CASSLATGNQPQHF.

The chain couples TRBV6-5 to TRBJ2-3; 10 nucleotides match TRBD1. Per germline, CDR1 MNHEY and CDR2 SVGAGI. J gave up 2 bases and V 11 bases, and 4 bases lay outside the gene matches. The CDR3 loop spans 13 amino acids. The CDR3 nucleotides read TGTGCCGGACAGGGGGGATACACAGATACGCAGTATTTT. Amino acid sequence: CAGQGGYTDTQYF.

The chain is built from TRBV28 and TRBJ1-5; 9 nucleotides agree with TRBD1. This CDR3 is 14 amino acids long. V was clipped by 8 bases and J by 2 bases; unmatched bases: 4. CDR1 MDHEN and CDR2 SYDVKM come from the germline V gene. CDR3 sequence reads: CASGQGFGNQPQHF. The CDR3 bases are TGTGCCAGCGGACAGGGGTTCGGCAATCAGCCCCAGCATTTT.

The chain is built from TRBV5-4 and TRBJ2-3; 9 bases are shared with TRBD1. Trimming cost V 3 bases and J 5 bases; bases outside gene matches: 1. This CDR3 spans 13 amino acids. In germline, CDR1 is SGHNT, CDR2 YYREEE (reference sequence). The CDR3 DNA sequence: TGTGCCAGCAGCTCGACAGGGGGAGATACGCAGTATTTT. It yields the protein CASSSTGGDTQYF.

This chain connects TRBV7-2 to TRBJ1-5; tentatively, D is TRBD1 (6 bases). Germline V gene data show CDR1 as SGHTA and CDR2 as FQGNSA. V was clipped by 1 base and J by 0 bases, with 16 bases between them. The CDR3 has 18 residues. The CDR3 DNA sequence: TGTGCCAGCAGCTTAGAAGGGGGACGGACCTATAGCAATCAGCCCCAGCATTTT. Translation: CASSLEGGRTYSNQPQHF.

This chain uses TRBV9 with TRBJ2-7; the match to TRBD2 covers 8 bases. CDR1 is SGDLS and CDR2 is YYNGEE in the germline V gene. This CDR3 has 15 residues. The V and J ends lost 0 bases and 1 base, in that order; junction bases with no gene match: 3. The CDR3 region is CASSVEPSGSYEQYF. The CDR3 coding sequence is TGTGCCAGCAGCGTAGAGCCTAGCGGGTCCTACGAGCAGTACTTC.

The chain employs TRBV5-1 and TRBJ1-1; D gene uncertain. The germline V gene has CDR1 SGHRS and CDR2 YFSETQ. Trimming removed 4 bases at V and 8 bases at J, with 12 bases between. This CDR3 has 12 residues. The CDR3 nucleotides are TGCGCCAGCAGCCCACCCTCACTGGAAGCTTTCTTT. This encodes CASSPPSLEAFF.

The chain recombines TRBV2 with TRBJ2-7, with no clear D. CDR1 is SNHLY and CDR2 is FYNNEI in the germline V gene. This CDR3 is built from 15 residues. V lost 7 bases and J lost 0, with 16 bases in between. The CDR3 region has the DNA TGTGCCAGCAAATTACAGCCCCCGAGCTCCTACGAGCAGTACTTC. This gives the protein CASKLQPPSSYEQYF.

The V and J genes are TRBV7-8 and TRBJ1-5; D gene unclear. Trimming shortened V by 4 bases and J by 3 bases, and 10 bases separated the two germline ends. The length of the CDR3 is 14 residues. Germline V gene lookup returns CDR1 SGHVS and CDR2 FQNEAQ. Here the CDR3 reads CASSSEGFNQPQHF. The CDR3 nucleotides are TGTGCCAGCAGCTCCGAGGGTTTCAATCAGCCCCAGCATTTT.

The V gene is TRBV6-1, the J gene TRBJ1-1; maybe TRBD1 (5 bases). V lost 3 bases and J 2 bases, leaving 10 bases between the germline ends. The CDR3 contains 14 residues. Germline-derived CDR1 and CDR2 are MNHNS and SASEGT. The CDR3 reads CASSETVVNTEAFF. CDR3 DNA sequence: TGTGCCAGCAGTGAGACAGTAGTTAACACTGAAGCTTTCTTT.